The 4 T cell receptor beta chains in this list originate from one sample, sequenced in a study of cytomegalovirus exposure and HLA in healthy donors. The PCR had 60 Vbeta and 13 Jbeta primers. Clones were read by immunoSEQ multiplex PCR, and TCRdb kept only the in-frame ones, dropping some. The sample consists of about 120,000 clones, 81% of them appearing once. The specimen sequenced was PBMCs. These TCRs come from a woman in her thirties or forties in good health and CMV-seronegative.

This chain joins TRBV5-6 and TRBJ1-3; D might be TRBD1 (5 bases). Trimming took off 0 bases at V and 1 base at J, with 8 bases between the two ends. CDR3 length: 15 amino acids. From germline, CDR1 is SGHDT and CDR2 YYEEEE. CDR3 bases: TGTGCCAGCAGCTTGGTGGGGGGATCTGGAAACACCATATATTTT. Translation: CASSLVGGSGNTIYF.

This chain connects TRBV5-8 to TRBJ2-7; TRBD1 matches at 7 bases. The germline gives CDR1 SGHTS, CDR2 YDEGEE. The CDR3 runs 15 residues. The ends lost 4 bases at V and 3 bases at J; junction bases unmatched: 10. CDR3 protein: CASSVRDRSFYEQYF. CDR3 bases: TGTGCCAGCAGCGTCCGGGACAGATCCTTCTACGAGCAGTACTTC.

V is TRBV11-2 and J is TRBJ2-3, with 8 bases matching TRBD1. Germline values: CDR1 SGHAT, CDR2 FQNNGV. The V and J ends lost 5 bases and 6 bases, in that order; junction bases with no gene match: 4. This CDR3 has 13 residues. CDR3 region: CASSRTGIDTQYF. CDR3 DNA: TGTGCCAGCAGCCGGACAGGGATTGATACGCAGTATTTT. Together with reference TRBV11-2 and TRBJ2-3, the CDR3 gives the full variable domain: EAGVAQSPRYKIIEKRQSVAFWCNPISGHATLYWYQQILGQGPKLLIQFQNNGVVDDSQLPKDRFSAERLKGVDSTLKIQPAKLEDSAVYLCASSRTGIDTQYFGPGTRLTVL.

This clone was seen more than once but under ten times. This chain joins TRBV6-1 and TRBJ1-6; D remains ambiguous. Between the trimmed V and J ends, which lost 7 bases and 9 bases, there was a span of 13 bases. This CDR3 comprises 13 residues. CDR1 and CDR2 from the germline V gene are MNHNS and SASEGT. CDR3 sequence (DNA): TGTGCCAGCACGCGGGAGTTAGGTTCACCCCTCCACTTT. Translating gives CASTRELGSPLHF.